The 20 T cell receptor beta chains presented below share a single source sample, sequenced in a study of T-cell reconstitution after alpha-beta-depleted transplantation in children. Unique molecular identifiers were used to barcode this TCRbeta library. TCRdb re-called the PCR reads through MiXCR, storing one row per CDR3 protein. The sample includes 300,000 or so distinct CDR3 sequences, approximately 23% seen only once; the top ten take about a tenth. The sequencing used PBMCs, mostly from graft donor cells, collected 180 days after TCRalphabeta/CD19-depleted stem cell transplant. These receptors were obtained from a male patient between 5 and 17 years old who had a stem cell transplant for acute lymphoblastic leukemia, so the T cells may come from the graft donor.

The sample holds many counts of this clonotype. The chain has TRBV10-3 and TRBJ2-3, with D possibly TRBD2 on 6 matching bases. The ends were cut back, 6 bases at V and 1 base at J, with 14 bases in the middle. The length of the CDR3 is 15 residues. Germline V gene data show CDR1 as ENHRY and CDR2 as SYGVKD. CDR3 residues: CAIRERRDRTDTQYF. The DNA of the CDR3 is TGTGCCATCAGGGAGAGGAGGGACCGCACAGATACGCAGTATTTT.

This clonotype was seen a few times. V usage is TRBV5-1 and J usage is TRBJ2-3; D is possibly TRBD2 (6 bases). Germline V gene data show CDR1 as SGHRS and CDR2 as YFSETQ. This CDR3 has 19 residues. V lost 0 bases and J lost 2, with 22 bases in between. The CDR3 is CASSLVRGNSGTLTDTQYF. As DNA, the CDR3 is TGCGCCAGCAGCTTGGTTCGGGGAAATAGCGGCACCCTCACAGATACGCAGTATTTT.

This clonotype was seen a handful of times. J is TRBJ2-3 and V is TRBV2; no clear D. Trimming stripped 7 bases from V and 7 bases from J, with 15 bases between. From germline, CDR1 is SNHLY and CDR2 FYNNEI. CDR3 length equals 13 residues. The CDR3 reads CASTLEQLHTQYF. The DNA of the CDR3 is TGTGCCAGCACACTTGAGCAGCTACATACGCAGTATTTT.

This clonotype was detected many times. The V gene is TRBV12-3 or TRBV12-4, the J gene TRBJ2-4, with D possibly TRBD2 on 6 matching bases. The CDR3 totals 20 residues. Trimming cost V 2 bases and J 3 bases, with 26 bases left between them. The CDR3 is CASSLKASFLALGVKNIQYF. The CDR3 DNA sequence: TGTGCCAGCAGTTTAAAGGCCAGTTTTCTAGCGCTGGGGGTCAAAAACATTCAGTACTTC.

To note about this clonotype: Because the CDR3 is missing its conserved closing phenylalanine or tryptophan, this is likely a read error. The chain combines TRBV5-5 with TRBJ2-2, with TRBD2 matching 7 bases. Germline CDR1 is SGHKS and CDR2 is YYEKEE (reference sequence). J gave up 3 bases and V 5 bases, and 7 bases lay outside the gene matches. This CDR3 is built from 15 residues. CDR3 bases: TGTGCCAGCAGGAGAGCGGGAATGTACACCGGGGAGCTGTTTTTA. Its protein product is CASRRAGMYTGELFL.

This rearrangement joins TRBV4-2 to TRBJ2-1; the D is unclear. From germline, CDR1 is LGHNA and CDR2 YNFKEQ. Trimming cost V 0 bases and J 4 bases, with 10 bases left between them. The CDR3 contains 15 residues. The CDR3 sequence: CASSQETAEYNEQFF. CDR3 DNA sequence: TGTGCCAGCAGCCAAGAAACAGCCGAATACAATGAGCAGTTCTTC.

As for this clonotype: The junction differs from germline at one of its ends, possibly a read error. The gene calls are TRBV4-2 and TRBJ1-1; 12 positions match TRBD1. Germline V gene sequence: CDR1 LGHNA, CDR2 YNFKEQ. This CDR3 contains 16 residues. The CDR3 protein is CASSQGHGTGGSEALF. DNA of the CDR3: TGTGCCAGCAGCCAGGGACACGGGACAGGGGGCTCTGAAGCTCTCTTT.

This chain uses TRBV18 with TRBJ2-5, with 10 bases matching TRBD1. Germline V gene data show CDR1 as KGHSH and CDR2 as LQKENI. The CDR3 totals 18 residues. V lost 0 bases and J lost 6; bases outside the gene matches: 13. The DNA for the CDR3 is TGTGCCAGCTCACCACCGAAGACAGGGGGCGCATTTCCGAAGACCCAGTACTTC. This gives the protein CASSPPKTGGAFPKTQYF.

The rearrangement joins TRBV5-1 to TRBJ2-6, with D possibly TRBD1 on 5 matching bases. The CDR3 is 14 residues long. Trimming pared 4 bases from V and 2 bases from J, leaving 7 bases between. CDR1 is SGHRS, CDR2 YFSETQ, per germline. The CDR3 here is CASSRTPGANVLTF. The CDR3 DNA sequence: TGCGCCAGCAGCCGGACACCTGGGGCCAACGTCCTGACTTTC.

This clonotype was seen ten or more times. The J gene is TRBJ2-3, the V gene TRBV7-3, with a possible D match to TRBD1 (6 bases). Germline CDR1 is SGHTA and CDR2 is FQGTGA. Trimming took off 2 bases at V and 4 bases at J, with 7 bases between the two ends. The CDR3 is 13 residues long. The CDR3 reads CASSLQGSDTQYF. The CDR3 coding sequence is TGTGCCAGCAGCTTACAGGGGTCAGATACGCAGTATTTT.

The CDR3 nucleotides read TGTGCCAGCAGCTCCATCTTAAACCGGGACTCCAATCAGCCCCAGCATTTT. This sequence encodes CASSSILNRDSNQPQHF. The chain carries TRBV7-9 and TRBJ1-5; D may be TRBD1 (5 bases). V shed 4 bases and J shed 3 bases, with 19 bases lying between them. The CDR3 runs 17 residues. Germline loops: CDR1 SEHNR, CDR2 FQNEAQ (reference sequence).

The rearrangement links TRBV9 to TRBJ1-2; a weak D match, TRBD1 (5 bases). There are 15 residues in the CDR3. V was shortened by 0 bases and J by 7 bases, with 16 bases between the two germline ends. The germline CDR1 and CDR2 sequences are SGDLS and YYNGEE. CDR3 DNA: TGTGCCAGCAGCGTAGTTTCAGGATCGGGGGTTGGCTACACCTTC. The encoded protein is CASSVVSGSGVGYTF.

This clonotype was picked up a small number of times. V gene TRBV18 combines with J gene TRBJ2-5, with D possibly being TRBD1 or TRBD2 (5 bases each). CDR3 length equals 15 residues. Germline V gives CDR1 KGHSH, CDR2 LQKENI. V was trimmed by 2 bases and J by 4 bases, leaving 14 bases between them. The CDR3: CASSPYRGEGETQYF. CDR3 DNA: TGTGCCAGCTCACCATATCGAGGGGAAGGAGAGACCCAGTACTTC.

This clonotype showed up many times. V gene TRBV5-1 combines with J gene TRBJ2-2; 7 bases align to TRBD2. The germline CDR1 and CDR2 sequences are SGHRS and YFSETQ. J gave up 0 bases and V 5 bases, and 4 bases lay outside the gene matches. The CDR3 has 15 amino acids. CDR3 bases: TGCGCCAGCAGACGCGGACTAGCGAACACCGGGGAGCTGTTTTTT. As protein: CASRRGLANTGELFF.

This clonotype occurred many times. The V call is TRBV7-2, the J call TRBJ2-7; D assignment may be TRBD1 or TRBD2 (5 bases each). The CDR3 has 15 amino acids. CDR1 and CDR2 from the germline V gene are SGHTA and FQGNSA. V gave up 5 bases and J gave up 3 bases, with 17 bases separating them. DNA for the CDR3: TGTGCCAGCAGCCCGCTCCGGCAGGGAGACTACGAGCAGTACTTC. Translating it yields CASSPLRQGDYEQYF. Full variable domain (rest looked up from reference TRBV7-2 and TRBJ2-7): GAGVSQSPSNKVTEKGKDVELRCDPISGHTALYWYRQSLGQGLEFLIYFQGNSAPDKSGLPSDRFSAERTGGSVSTLTIQRTQQEDSAVYLCASSPLRQGDYEQYFGPGTRLTVT.

This clonotype was observed a few times. This chain joins TRBV4-1 and TRBJ2-1, with D maybe TRBD1 (6 bases). CDR1 and CDR2 (germline): MGHRA, YSYEKL. The CDR3 sequence is 16 residues long. V was shortened by 1 base and J by 3 bases, with 13 bases between the two germline ends. The CDR3 DNA follows: TGCGCCAGCAGCCAAGGGGCAGGGGATGACTACAATGAGCAGTTCTTC. This translates into CASSQGAGDDYNEQFF.

This clonotype came up a few times. This sequence joins TRBV13 and TRBJ2-2; 11 nucleotides line up with TRBD2. Losses at the gene ends were 5 bases for V and 3 bases for J; bases not matched to a gene: 8. Germline lookup yields CDR1 PRHDT and CDR2 FYEKMQ (reference sequence). This CDR3 region has 17 residues. DNA of the CDR3: TGTGCCAGCAGCCCATCAGGGACTAGCGGATACACCGGGGAGCTGTTTTTT. This translates into CASSPSGTSGYTGELFF.

The chain joins TRBV9 to TRBJ2-7, with 9 bases matching TRBD1. V shed 4 bases and J 3 bases; nucleotides not matched to a gene: 8. This CDR3 has 15 amino acids. CDR1 and CDR2 from the germline V gene are SGDLS and YYNGEE. CDR3 coding DNA: TGTGCCAGCAGCCGGGAGAACAGGGGGCTCTACGAGCAGTACTTC. Translated, it gives CASSRENRGLYEQYF.

The CDR3 spells CAGQVVVAGELFF. CDR3 nucleotides: TGTGCCGGACAGGTAGTGGTCGCCGGGGAGCTGTTTTTT. This chain uses TRBV7-9 with TRBJ2-2; TRBD1 matches at 7 bases. This CDR3 region has 13 residues. Unmatched junction bases numbered 9, after V lost 11 bases and J lost 6 bases. Germline CDR1 is SEHNR and CDR2 is FQNEAQ (reference sequence).

V is TRBV5-1 and J is TRBJ2-7; 11 bases fit TRBD1. V gave up 4 bases and J gave up 9 bases; unmatched junction bases: 12. The CDR3 covers 15 residues. CDR1 is SGHRS, CDR2 YFSETQ, per germline. The chain's CDR3 is CASSDPPDRGLGQYF. DNA of the CDR3: TGCGCCAGCAGCGATCCGCCGGACAGGGGGCTTGGGCAGTACTTC.